This TCR beta chain is drawn from a study of CD8+ T cells in alopecia areata. Whole-study context: The study gave treated patients oral tofacitinib at 5 to 10 mg twice daily. Broader study findings: Among the top 100, expanded CD8+ clones were significantly decreased by tofacitinib, as was scalp clonality.

Of note for this clone: Its antigen is unidentified.

Extracted from the samples, RNA was reverse transcribed into cDNA to serve as the sequencing template. Sequencing was performed with immunoSEQ multiplex PCR; in TCRdb, only in-frame clones are kept and a portion is missing. Among 200,000 or so clones listed, more than 45% were seen once. Germline V gives CDR1 LNHDA, CDR2 SQIVND (reference sequence). Between the trimmed V and J ends, which lost 10 bases and 4 bases, there was a span of 12 bases. This CDR3 contains 12 residues. Noted treatment: oral pan-JAK inhibitor, 5-10 mg twice daily. The sequence was obtained from a human donor with alopecia areata. The chain recombines TRBV19 with TRBJ2-3; no clear D. Sequenced material: CD4+ T cells sorted from blood, taken at week 24, from a patient treated with tofacitinib. The CDR3 DNA reads TGTGCCATAGGACCCGGACCAGATACGCAGTATTTT. The encoded protein is CAIGPGPDTQYF.